This TCR beta chain is from a study of T cell responses to AZD1222 COVID-19 vaccine. Study results and limitations: The sample set comprised mostly white British donors with more females, and clonal diversity was possibly underestimated. It was only after the peak T cell response that any repertoires were sampled.

Turning to this clone: What it binds is unknown.

Germline loops: CDR1 LNHDA, CDR2 SQIVND (reference sequence). The CDR3 length is 14 residues. Trimming removed 5 bases from V and 6 bases from J; junction bases left unmatched: 8. Method: immunoSEQ multiplex PCR; TCRdb's copy keeps in-frame clones and lacks some. The sample gives tens of thousands of clones, about 74% of which show up once; 5.5% to 8% is in the top ten. The receptor was isolated from an adult in good health. The chain couples TRBV19 to TRBJ1-2; 8 bases map to TRBD1. The sequences come from peripheral blood, collected on day 0 of AZD1222 vaccination. The DNA of the CDR3 is TGTGCCAGTAGTCCCATACAGGGGGGCCATGGCTACACCTTC. Protein: CASSPIQGGHGYTF.